The clone carrying this TCR beta chain was detected many times. Between the trimmed V and J ends, which lost 4 bases and 5 bases, there was a span of 7 bases. Germline CDR1 and CDR2: DFQATT and SNEGSKA (reference sequence). The CDR3 loop spans 11 amino acids. This sample is drawn from a study of T cells in Graves' hyperthyroidism and ophthalmopathy. Amplified TCR beta CDR3 regions came from RNA transcripts. Initially, a first-round RT-PCR of the TCR CDR3 employed the HTBI primer set. TCRdb re-called the multiplex PCR reads with MiXCR, one entry per CDR3 protein. Found here are 400,000 to 500,000 distinct CDR3 sequences, roughly 15% of them singletons; the top ten hold roughly an eighth.

This TCR came from a man in his late teens or twenties with Graves' ophthalmopathy. The sample was blood. V is TRBV20-1 and J is TRBJ2-3, with no clear D. The CDR3 sequence: CSATPVDTQYF. CDR3 sequence (DNA): TGCAGTGCTACCCCAGTAGATACGCAGTATTTT.